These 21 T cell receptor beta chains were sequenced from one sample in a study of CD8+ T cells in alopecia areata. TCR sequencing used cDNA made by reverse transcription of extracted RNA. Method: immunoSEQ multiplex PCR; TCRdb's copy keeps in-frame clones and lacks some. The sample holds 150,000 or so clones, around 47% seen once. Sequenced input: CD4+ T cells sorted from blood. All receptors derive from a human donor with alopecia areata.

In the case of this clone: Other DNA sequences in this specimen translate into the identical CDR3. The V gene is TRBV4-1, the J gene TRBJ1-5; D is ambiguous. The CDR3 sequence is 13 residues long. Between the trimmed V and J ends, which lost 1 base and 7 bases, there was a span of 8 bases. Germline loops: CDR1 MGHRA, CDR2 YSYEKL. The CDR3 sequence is CASSQVGSQPQHF. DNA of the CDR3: TGCGCCAGCAGCCAAGTTGGGTCCCAGCCCCAGCATTTT.

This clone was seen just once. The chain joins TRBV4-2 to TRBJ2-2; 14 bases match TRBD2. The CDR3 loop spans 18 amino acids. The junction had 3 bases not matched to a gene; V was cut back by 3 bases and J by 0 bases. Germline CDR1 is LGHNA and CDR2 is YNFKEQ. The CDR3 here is CASSQRLAGGTNTGELFF. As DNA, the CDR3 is TGTGCCAGCAGCCAGCGACTAGCGGGAGGGACGAACACCGGGGAGCTGTTTTTT.

Written as DNA, the CDR3 is TGCAGCGTTGTTCGTCGAGGGTCCGAGCAGTACTTC. The encoded protein is CSVVRRGSEQYF. The V call is TRBV29-1, the J call TRBJ2-7; the D gene is possibly TRBD2 (5 bases). CDR3 length: 12 amino acids. With 4 bases removed from V and 6 bases from J, the gap between germline ends came to 13 bases. The germline gives CDR1 SQVTM, CDR2 ANQGSEA.

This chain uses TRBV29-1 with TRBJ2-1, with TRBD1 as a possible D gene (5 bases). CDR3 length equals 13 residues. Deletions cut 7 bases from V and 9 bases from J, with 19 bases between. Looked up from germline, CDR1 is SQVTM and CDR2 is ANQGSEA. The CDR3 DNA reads TGCAGCGCCTTGGTAGGGGCTACCGGTGAGCAGTTCTTC. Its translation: CSALVGATGEQFF.

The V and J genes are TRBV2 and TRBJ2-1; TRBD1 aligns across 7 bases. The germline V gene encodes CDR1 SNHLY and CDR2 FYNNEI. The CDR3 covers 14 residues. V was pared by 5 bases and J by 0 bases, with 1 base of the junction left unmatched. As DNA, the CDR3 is TGTGCCAGCAGTCGGGACAGCTCCTACAATGAGCAGTTCTTC. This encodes CASSRDSSYNEQFF.

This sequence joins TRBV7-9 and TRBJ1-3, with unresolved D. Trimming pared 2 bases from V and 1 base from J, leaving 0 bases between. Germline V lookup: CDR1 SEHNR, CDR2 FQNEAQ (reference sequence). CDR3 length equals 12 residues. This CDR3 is CASSLSGNTIYF. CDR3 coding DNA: TGTGCCAGCAGCTTATCTGGAAACACCATATATTTT.

This chain's CDR3 is CASSLVAQETQYF. The CDR3 coding sequence is TGTGCCAGCAGCTTAGTGGCCCAAGAGACCCAGTACTTC. The chain carries TRBV7-8 and TRBJ2-5; D remains unclear. This CDR3 is built from 13 residues. Per germline, CDR1 SGHVS and CDR2 FQNEAQ. The germline V and J ends were trimmed by 1 base and 1 base, with 4 bases remaining between them.

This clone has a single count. CDR3 in amino acids: CSVATANYGYTF. The CDR3 DNA reads as TGCAGCGTCGCGACGGCTAACTATGGCTACACCTTC. V usage is TRBV29-1 and J usage is TRBJ1-2; D gene unclear. CDR1 is SQVTM and CDR2 is ANQGSEA in the germline V gene. This CDR3 is 12 amino acids long. V was cut by 6 bases and J by 0 bases, with 8 bases left in between. Full variable domain (remainder filled in from reference TRBV29-1 and TRBJ1-2): SAVISQKPSRDICQRGTSLTIQCQVDSQVTMMFWYRQQPGQSLTLIATANQGSEATYESGFVIDKFPISRPNLTFSTLTVSNMSPEDSSIYLCSVATANYGYTFGSGTRLTVV.

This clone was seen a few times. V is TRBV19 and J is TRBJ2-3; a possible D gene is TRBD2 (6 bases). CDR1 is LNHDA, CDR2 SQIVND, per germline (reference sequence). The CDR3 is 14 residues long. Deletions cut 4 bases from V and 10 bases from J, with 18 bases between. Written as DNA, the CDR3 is TGTGCCAGTAGTAGAAGCGGGCCGGGACCTCCGCAGTATTTT. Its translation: CASSRSGPGPPQYF. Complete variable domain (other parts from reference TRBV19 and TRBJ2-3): DGGITQSPKYLFRKEGQNVTLSCEQNLNHDAMYWYRQDPGQGLRLIYYSQIVNDFQKGDIAEGYSVSREKKESFPLTVTSAQKNPTAFYLCASSRSGPGPPQYFGPGTRLTVL.

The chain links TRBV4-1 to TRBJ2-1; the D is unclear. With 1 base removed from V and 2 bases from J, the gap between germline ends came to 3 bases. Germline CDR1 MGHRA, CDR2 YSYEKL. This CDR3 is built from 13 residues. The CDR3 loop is CASSQAPYNEQFF. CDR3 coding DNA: TGCGCCAGCAGCCAAGCCCCCTACAATGAGCAGTTCTTC.

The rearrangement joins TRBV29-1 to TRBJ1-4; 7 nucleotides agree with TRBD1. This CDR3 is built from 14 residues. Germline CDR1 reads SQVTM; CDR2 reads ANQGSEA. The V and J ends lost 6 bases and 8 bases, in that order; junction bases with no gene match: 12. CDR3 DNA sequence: TGCAGCGTCGTGACAGGGCTCGAAGGGGAAAAACTGTTTTTT. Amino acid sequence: CSVVTGLEGEKLFF.

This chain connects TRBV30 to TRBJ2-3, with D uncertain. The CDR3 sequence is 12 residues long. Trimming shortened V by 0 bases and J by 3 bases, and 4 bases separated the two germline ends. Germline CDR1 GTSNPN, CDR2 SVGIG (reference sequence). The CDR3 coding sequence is TGTGCCTGGAGTGTGTTTACAGATACGCAGTATTTT. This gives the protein CAWSVFTDTQYF.

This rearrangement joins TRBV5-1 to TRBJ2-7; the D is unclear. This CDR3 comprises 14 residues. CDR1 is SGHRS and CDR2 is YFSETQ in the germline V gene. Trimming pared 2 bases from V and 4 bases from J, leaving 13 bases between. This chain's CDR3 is CASSFDQPVYEQYF. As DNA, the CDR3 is TGCGCCAGCAGCTTCGACCAACCGGTTTACGAGCAGTACTTC.

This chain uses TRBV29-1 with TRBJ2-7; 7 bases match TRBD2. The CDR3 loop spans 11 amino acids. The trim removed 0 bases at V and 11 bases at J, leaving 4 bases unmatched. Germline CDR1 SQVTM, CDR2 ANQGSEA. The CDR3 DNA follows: TGCAGCGTTGAAGATAGGCGGGGGAAGTACTTC. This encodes CSVEDRRGKYF.

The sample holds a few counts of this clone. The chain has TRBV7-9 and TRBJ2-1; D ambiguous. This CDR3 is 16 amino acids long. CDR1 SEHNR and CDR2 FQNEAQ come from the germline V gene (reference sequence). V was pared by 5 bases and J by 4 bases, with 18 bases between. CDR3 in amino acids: CASSRIPITAYNEQFF. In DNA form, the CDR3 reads TGTGCCAGCAGCCGAATTCCCATAACTGCGTACAATGAGCAGTTCTTC.

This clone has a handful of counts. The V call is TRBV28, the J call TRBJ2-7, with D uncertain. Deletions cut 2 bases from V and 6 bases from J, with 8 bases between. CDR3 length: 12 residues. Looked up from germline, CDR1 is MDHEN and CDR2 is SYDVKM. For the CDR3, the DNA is TGTGCCAGCAGTTTAGGGGTACGCGAGCAGTACTTC. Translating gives CASSLGVREQYF. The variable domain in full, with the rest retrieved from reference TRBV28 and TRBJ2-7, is DVKVTQSSRYLVKRTGEKVFLECVQDMDHENMFWYRQDPGLGLRLIYFSYDVKMKEKGDIPEGYSVSREKKERFSLILESASTNQTSMYLCASSLGVREQYFGPGTRLTVT.

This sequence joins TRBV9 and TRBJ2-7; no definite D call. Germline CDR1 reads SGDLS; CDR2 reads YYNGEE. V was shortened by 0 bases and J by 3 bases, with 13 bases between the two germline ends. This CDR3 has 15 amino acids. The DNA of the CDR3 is TGTGCCAGCAGCGTAGCTTGGACGGCAGACTACGAGCAGTACTTC. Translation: CASSVAWTADYEQYF. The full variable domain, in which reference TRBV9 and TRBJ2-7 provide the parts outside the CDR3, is DSGVTQTPKHLITATGQRVTLRCSPRSGDLSVYWYQQSLDQGLQFLIQYYNGEERAKGNILERFSAQQFPDLHSELNLSSLELGDSALYFCASSVAWTADYEQYFGPGTRLTVT.

CDR3 DNA sequence: TGTGCCTGCCTAAGACTCGGGACTAGCGGAAATTGGCGCGAGCAGTTCTTC. It encodes CACLRLGTSGNWREQFF. The V and J genes are TRBV30 and TRBJ2-1, with 11 bases aligning to TRBD2. The length of the CDR3 is 17 residues. With 6 bases clipped from V and 10 bases from J, the junction kept 20 bases outside the gene matches. The germline gives CDR1 GTSNPN, CDR2 SVGIG (reference sequence).

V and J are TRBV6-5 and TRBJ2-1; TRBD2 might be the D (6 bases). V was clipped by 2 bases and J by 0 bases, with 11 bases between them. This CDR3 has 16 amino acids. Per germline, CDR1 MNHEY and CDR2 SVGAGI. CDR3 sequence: CASSYVGGSSYNEQFF. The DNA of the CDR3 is TGTGCCAGCAGTTACGTGGGGGGAAGCTCCTACAATGAGCAGTTCTTC.

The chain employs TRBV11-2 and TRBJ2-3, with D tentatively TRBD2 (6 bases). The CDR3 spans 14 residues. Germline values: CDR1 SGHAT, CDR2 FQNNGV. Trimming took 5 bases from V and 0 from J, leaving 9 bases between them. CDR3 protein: CASSERGSTDTQYF. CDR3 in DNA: TGTGCCAGCAGCGAACGGGGGAGCACAGATACGCAGTATTTT.

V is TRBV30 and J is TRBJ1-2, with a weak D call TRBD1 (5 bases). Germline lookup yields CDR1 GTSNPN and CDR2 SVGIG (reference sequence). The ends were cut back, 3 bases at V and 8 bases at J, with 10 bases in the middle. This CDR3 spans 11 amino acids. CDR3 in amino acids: CAWRNRDGYTF. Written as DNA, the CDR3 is TGTGCCTGGAGAAATAGGGACGGCTACACCTTC.